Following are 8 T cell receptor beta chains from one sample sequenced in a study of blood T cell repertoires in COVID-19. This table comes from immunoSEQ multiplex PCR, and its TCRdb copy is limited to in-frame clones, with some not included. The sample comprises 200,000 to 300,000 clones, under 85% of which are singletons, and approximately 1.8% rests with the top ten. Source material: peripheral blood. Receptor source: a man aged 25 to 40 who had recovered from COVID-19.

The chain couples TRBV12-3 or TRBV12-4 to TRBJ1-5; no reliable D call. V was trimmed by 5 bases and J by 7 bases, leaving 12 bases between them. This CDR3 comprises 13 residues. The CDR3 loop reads CASSPRSRQPQHF. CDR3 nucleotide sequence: TGTGCCAGCAGTCCCCGTTCGCGCCAGCCCCAGCATTTT.

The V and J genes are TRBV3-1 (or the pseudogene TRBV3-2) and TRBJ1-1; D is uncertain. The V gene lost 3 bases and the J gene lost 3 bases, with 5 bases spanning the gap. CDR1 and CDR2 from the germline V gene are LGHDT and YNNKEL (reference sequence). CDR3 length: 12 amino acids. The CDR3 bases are TGTGCCAGCAGCCAGGCTTACACTGAAGCTTTCTTT. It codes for CASSQAYTEAFF.

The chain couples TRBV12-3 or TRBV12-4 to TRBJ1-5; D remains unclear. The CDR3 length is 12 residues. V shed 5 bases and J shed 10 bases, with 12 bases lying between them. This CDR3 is CASSVPGEPQHF. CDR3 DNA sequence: TGTGCCAGCAGTGTCCCGGGAGAACCCCAGCATTTT.

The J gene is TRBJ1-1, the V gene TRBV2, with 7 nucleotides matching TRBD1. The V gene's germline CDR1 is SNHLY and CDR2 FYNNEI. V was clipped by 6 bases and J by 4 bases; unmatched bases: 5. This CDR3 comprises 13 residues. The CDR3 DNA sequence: TGTGCCAGCAGGCAGGGGGTCGGCACTGAAGCTTTCTTT. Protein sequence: CASRQGVGTEAFF. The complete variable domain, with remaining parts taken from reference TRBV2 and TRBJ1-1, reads EPEVTQTPSHQVTQMGQEVILRCVPISNHLYFYWYRQILGQKVEFLVSFYNNEISEKSEIFDDQFSVERPDGSNFTLKIRSTKLEDSAMYFCASRQGVGTEAFFGQGTRLTVV.

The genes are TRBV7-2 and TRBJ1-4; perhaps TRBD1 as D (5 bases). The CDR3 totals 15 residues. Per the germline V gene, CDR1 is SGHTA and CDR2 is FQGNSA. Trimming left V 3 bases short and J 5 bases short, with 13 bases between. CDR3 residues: CASSFGGGTNEKLFF. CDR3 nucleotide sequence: TGTGCCAGCAGCTTTGGGGGGGGGACGAATGAAAAACTGTTTTTT.

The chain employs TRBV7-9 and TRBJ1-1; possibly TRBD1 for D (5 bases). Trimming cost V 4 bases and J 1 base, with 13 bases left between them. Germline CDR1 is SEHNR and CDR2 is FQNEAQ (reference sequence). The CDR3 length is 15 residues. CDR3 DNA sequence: TGTGCCAGCAGCTGGGGAGGGGCAGCGAACACTGAAGCTTTCTTT. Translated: CASSWGGAANTEAFF.

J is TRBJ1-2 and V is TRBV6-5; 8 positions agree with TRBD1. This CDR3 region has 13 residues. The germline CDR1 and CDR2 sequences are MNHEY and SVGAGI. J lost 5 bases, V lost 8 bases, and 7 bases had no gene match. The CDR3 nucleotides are TGTGCCAGCGTCCAGGACAGGGCTTATGGCTACACCTTC. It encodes CASVQDRAYGYTF.

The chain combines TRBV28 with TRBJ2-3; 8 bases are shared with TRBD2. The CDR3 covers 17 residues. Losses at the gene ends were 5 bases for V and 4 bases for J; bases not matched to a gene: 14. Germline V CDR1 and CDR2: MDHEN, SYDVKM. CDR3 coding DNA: TGTGCCAGCAGTCTCCAAAATCGGGGGGGTCTCGCAGATACGCAGTATTTT. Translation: CASSLQNRGGLADTQYF.